This record covers a single T cell receptor (beta chain). These data belong to a study of shared clonotypes between healthy human individuals. The CDR3 extends over 18 amino acids. CDR1 is MGHRA, CDR2 YSYEKL, per germline. V was pared by 4 bases and J by 3 bases, with 14 bases of the junction left unmatched. All of the donors resided in Nashville, Tennessee, and each was a Caucasian adult. The authors divided CD4+ cells into CD45RA+ naive and CD45RA-negative memory subsets. The data were produced by immunoSEQ multiplex PCR, yet TCRdb's version contains in-frame clones alone and is incomplete. Of 2 million to 2.5 million clones in the sample, about 90% were seen once.

The receptor's source is a man aged 18 to 35 in good health. Some clones in this sample may be carry-over from other donors' samples. Sequenced: naive CD4+ T cells from PBMCs. Specified subset: CD45RA+ positively selected. This chain connects TRBV4-1 to TRBJ2-5; TRBD1 aligns across 10 bases. CDR3 DNA sequence: TGCGCCAGCAGCCTCCGCTCCGGGGGACAGGGGATAAAAGAGACCCAGTACTTC. It specifies CASSLRSGGQGIKETQYF.